The next 8 T cell receptor beta chains were all read from a single sample in a study of T cell responses to AZD1222 COVID-19 vaccine. Profiled with immunoSEQ multiplex PCR; TCRdb holds only in-frame clones, not every one. The sample lists 95,000 to 130,000 clones, 85% to 95% seen once, with over 2.5% in the top ten. The source material was peripheral blood, sampled on day 0 of AZD1222 vaccination. The receptor source for this set is an adult in good health.

On this clone: Sequence at one end of the junction differs from germline and may be a read error. The chain couples TRBV2 to TRBJ2-7, with TRBD2 identical over 9 bases. This CDR3 spans 15 amino acids. Germline V gene sequence: CDR1 SNHLY, CDR2 FYNNEI. The CDR3 spells CASGDSGRPGYEQYF. CDR3 bases: TGTGCCAGCGGTGATAGCGGGAGACCGGGCTACGAGCAGTACTTC.

This rearrangement joins TRBV2 to TRBJ2-5; no clear D. Germline V gene lookup returns CDR1 SNHLY and CDR2 FYNNEI. This CDR3 is built from 14 residues. The V and J ends lost 3 bases and 0 bases respectively, with 8 bases between them. The CDR3 nucleotides are TGTGCCAGCAGTGAGAGGCCGAACCAAGAGACCCAGTACTTC. It yields the protein CASSERPNQETQYF.

As for this clone: Distinct nucleotide sequences in the sample also encode this CDR3. The rearrangement joins TRBV12-3 or TRBV12-4 to TRBJ1-1; unclear D gene. The CDR3 has 11 amino acids. Between the trimmed V and J ends, which lost 3 bases and 4 bases, there was a span of 3 bases. The CDR3 sequence is CASSLGTEAFF. DNA for the CDR3: TGTGCCAGCAGTTTGGGCACTGAAGCTTTCTTT.

This clone is a singleton in its sample. The V and J genes are TRBV19 and TRBJ2-5; 8 positions match TRBD2. J was trimmed by 1 base and V by 3 bases; bases with no gene match: 22. The CDR3 loop spans 21 amino acids. The germline V gene has CDR1 LNHDA and CDR2 SQIVND (reference sequence). The CDR3 loop is CASSIGPSGLNPLLLQETQYF. The CDR3 region has the DNA TGTGCCAGTAGTATCGGGCCTAGCGGGTTGAACCCCTTACTACTCCAAGAGACCCAGTACTTC.

The table lists this clone with a count of one. V is TRBV7-9 and J is TRBJ2-1; D remains ambiguous. Between the trimmed V and J ends, which lost 3 bases and 5 bases, there was a span of 8 bases. This CDR3 spans 13 amino acids. CDR1 is SEHNR, CDR2 FQNEAQ, per germline (reference sequence). The CDR3: CASSLSLNNEQFF. CDR3 DNA: TGTGCCAGCAGCTTGTCGCTTAACAATGAGCAGTTCTTC.

CDR3 loop: CAWSSTDTQYF. CDR3 DNA sequence: TGTGCCTGGAGTAGCACAGATACGCAGTATTTT. V is TRBV30 and J is TRBJ2-3; D is ambiguous. The V gene lost 2 bases and the J gene lost 0 bases, with 0 bases spanning the gap. The germline gives CDR1 GTSNPN, CDR2 SVGIG (reference sequence). This CDR3 region has 11 residues.

The genes are TRBV19 and TRBJ2-7, with 8 bases lining up with TRBD2. The germline V gene encodes CDR1 LNHDA and CDR2 SQIVND (reference sequence). Germline trimming cut 0 bases from V and 4 bases from J; bases unmatched to any gene: 8. This CDR3 is built from 16 residues. In nucleotides, the CDR3 is TGTGCCAGTAGTATAGATCGGAACGGGAGGGCTTACGAGCAGTACTTC. Its protein product is CASSIDRNGRAYEQYF. The full variable domain, its missing parts supplied by reference TRBV19 and TRBJ2-7, is DGGITQSPKYLFRKEGQNVTLSCEQNLNHDAMYWYRQDPGQGLRLIYYSQIVNDFQKGDIAEGYSVSREKKESFPLTVTSAQKNPTAFYLCASSIDRNGRAYEQYFGPGTRLTVT.

The chain is built from TRBV2 and TRBJ2-2; 10 nucleotides line up with TRBD1. The V gene end was trimmed by 5 bases and the J gene end by 9 bases; junction bases not matched to a gene: 9. The germline V gene encodes CDR1 SNHLY and CDR2 FYNNEI. This CDR3 has 15 residues. The CDR3 coding sequence is TGTGCCAGCAGTCGGCGTGGGACAGGGGCTTGGGAGCTGTTTTTT. Amino acids: CASSRRGTGAWELFF. The full variable domain, with the rest looked up from reference TRBV2 and TRBJ2-2, is EPEVTQTPSHQVTQMGQEVILRCVPISNHLYFYWYRQILGQKVEFLVSFYNNEISEKSEIFDDQFSVERPDGSNFTLKIRSTKLEDSAMYFCASSRRGTGAWELFFGEGSRLTVL.